This T cell receptor beta chain was retrieved from a study of T cell changes during pregnancy in multiple sclerosis. Looked up from germline, CDR1 is MNHEY and CDR2 is SMNVEV (reference sequence). This CDR3 comprises 12 residues. V lost 10 bases and J lost 6; bases outside the gene matches: 8. The data were produced by immunoSEQ multiplex PCR, yet TCRdb's version contains in-frame clones alone and is incomplete. This sample has tens of thousands of clones, with roughly 90% found just once. The sample here was peripheral blood, taken after pregnancy. V and J are TRBV27 and TRBJ1-2; 7 bases match TRBD1. The sequence was obtained from a female donor in good health, enrolled as a control in a pregnancy study. As DNA, the CDR3 is TGTGCCATCCTGGGACAGAGGAATGGCTACACCTTC. It translates to CAILGQRNGYTF.